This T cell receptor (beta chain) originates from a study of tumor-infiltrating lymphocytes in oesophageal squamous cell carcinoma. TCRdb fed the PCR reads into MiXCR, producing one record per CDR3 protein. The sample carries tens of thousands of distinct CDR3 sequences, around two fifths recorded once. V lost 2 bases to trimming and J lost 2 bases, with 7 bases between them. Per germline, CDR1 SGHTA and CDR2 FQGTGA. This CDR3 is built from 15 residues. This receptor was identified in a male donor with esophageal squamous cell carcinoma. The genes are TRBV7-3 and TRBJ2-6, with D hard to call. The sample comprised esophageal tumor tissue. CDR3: CASSLGTAGANVLTF. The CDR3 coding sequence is TGTGCCAGCAGCTTAGGCACAGCTGGGGCCAACGTCCTGACTTTC.